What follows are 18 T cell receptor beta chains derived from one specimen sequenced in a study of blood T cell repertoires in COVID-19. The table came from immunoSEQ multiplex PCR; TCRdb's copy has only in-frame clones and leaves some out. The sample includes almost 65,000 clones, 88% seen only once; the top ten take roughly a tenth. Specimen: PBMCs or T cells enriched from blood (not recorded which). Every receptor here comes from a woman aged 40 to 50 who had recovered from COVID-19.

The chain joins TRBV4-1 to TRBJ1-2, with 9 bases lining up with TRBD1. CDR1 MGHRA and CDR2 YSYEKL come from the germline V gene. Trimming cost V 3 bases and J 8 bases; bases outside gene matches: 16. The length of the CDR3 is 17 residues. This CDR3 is CASSQAGTGTILDGYTF. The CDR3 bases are TGCGCCAGCAGCCAGGCCGGGACAGGGACGATTCTAGACGGCTACACCTTC.

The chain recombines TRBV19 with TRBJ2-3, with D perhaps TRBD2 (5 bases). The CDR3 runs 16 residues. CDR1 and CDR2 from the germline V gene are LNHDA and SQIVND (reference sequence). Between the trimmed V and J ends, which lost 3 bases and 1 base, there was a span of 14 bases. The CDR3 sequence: CASSIDSHGGTDTQYF. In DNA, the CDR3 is TGTGCCAGTAGTATCGATTCACACGGGGGCACAGATACGCAGTATTTT.

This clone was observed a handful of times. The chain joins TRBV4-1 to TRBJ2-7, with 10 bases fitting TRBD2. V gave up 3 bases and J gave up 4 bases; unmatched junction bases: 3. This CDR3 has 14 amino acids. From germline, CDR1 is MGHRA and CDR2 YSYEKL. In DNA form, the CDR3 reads TGCGCCAGCAGCCATACTAGCGGGGAGTACGAGCAGTACTTC. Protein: CASSHTSGEYEQYF.

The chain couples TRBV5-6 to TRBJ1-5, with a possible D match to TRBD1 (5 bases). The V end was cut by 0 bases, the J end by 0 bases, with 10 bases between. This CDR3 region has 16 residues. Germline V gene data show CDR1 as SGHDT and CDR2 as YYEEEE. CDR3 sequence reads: CASSLGGGNSNQPQHF. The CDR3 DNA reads TGTGCCAGCAGCTTGGGGGGCGGGAATAGCAATCAGCCCCAGCATTTT.

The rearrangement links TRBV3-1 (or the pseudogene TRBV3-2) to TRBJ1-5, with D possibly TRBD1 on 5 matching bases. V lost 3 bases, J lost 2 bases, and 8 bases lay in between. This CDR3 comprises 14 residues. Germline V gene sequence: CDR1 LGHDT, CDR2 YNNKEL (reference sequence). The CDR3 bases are TGTGCCAGCAGCCACGGGACTGGCAATCAGCCCCAGCATTTT. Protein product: CASSHGTGNQPQHF.

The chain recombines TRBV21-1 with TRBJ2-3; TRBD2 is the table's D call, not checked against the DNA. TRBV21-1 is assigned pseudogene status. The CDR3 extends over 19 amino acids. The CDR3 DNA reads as TGTGCCAGCAGCCCACGGACTAGCGGGGTTCTTACTAGCACAGATACGCAGTATTTT. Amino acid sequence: CASSPRTSGVLTSTDTQYF.

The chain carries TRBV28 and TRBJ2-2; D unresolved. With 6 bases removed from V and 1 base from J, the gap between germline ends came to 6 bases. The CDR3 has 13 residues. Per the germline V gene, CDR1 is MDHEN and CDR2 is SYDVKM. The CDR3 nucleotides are TGTGCCAGCAGGGCAGGGAACACCGGGGAGCTGTTTTTT. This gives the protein CASRAGNTGELFF.

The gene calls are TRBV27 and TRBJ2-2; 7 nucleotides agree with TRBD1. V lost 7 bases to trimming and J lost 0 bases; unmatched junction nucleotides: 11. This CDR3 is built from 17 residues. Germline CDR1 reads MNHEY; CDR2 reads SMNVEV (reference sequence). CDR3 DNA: TGTGCCAGCACCCTGAGACAGGGAGCTGCGAACACCGGGGAGCTGTTTTTT. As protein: CASTLRQGAANTGELFF.

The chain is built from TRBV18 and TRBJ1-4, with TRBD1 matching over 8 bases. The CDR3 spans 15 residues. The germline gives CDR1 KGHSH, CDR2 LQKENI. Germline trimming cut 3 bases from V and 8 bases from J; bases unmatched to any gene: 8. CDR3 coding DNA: TGTGCCAGCTCACCTATGACAGGGGTGAAAGAAAAACTGTTTTTT. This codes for CASSPMTGVKEKLFF.

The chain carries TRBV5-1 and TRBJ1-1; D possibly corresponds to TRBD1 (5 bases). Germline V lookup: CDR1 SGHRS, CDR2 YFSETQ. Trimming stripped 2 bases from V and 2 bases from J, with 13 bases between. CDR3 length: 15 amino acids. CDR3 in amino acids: CASSLNIGGNTEAFF. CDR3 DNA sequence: TGCGCCAGCAGCTTAAACATCGGGGGAAACACTGAAGCTTTCTTT.

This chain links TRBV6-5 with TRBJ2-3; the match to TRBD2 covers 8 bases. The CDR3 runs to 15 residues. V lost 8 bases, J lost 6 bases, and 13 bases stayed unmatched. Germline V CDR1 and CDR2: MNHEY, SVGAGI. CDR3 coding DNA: TGTGCCAGCGGAAAAAAGGCGGGGGGCTCGGATACGCAGTATTTT. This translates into CASGKKAGGSDTQYF.

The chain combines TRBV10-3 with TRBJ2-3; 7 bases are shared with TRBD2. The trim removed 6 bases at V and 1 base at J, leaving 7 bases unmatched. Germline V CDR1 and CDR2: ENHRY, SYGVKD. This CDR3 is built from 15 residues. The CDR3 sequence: CAIRAGSGGTDTQYF. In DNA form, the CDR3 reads TGTGCCATCAGGGCGGGCAGCGGGGGCACAGATACGCAGTATTTT.

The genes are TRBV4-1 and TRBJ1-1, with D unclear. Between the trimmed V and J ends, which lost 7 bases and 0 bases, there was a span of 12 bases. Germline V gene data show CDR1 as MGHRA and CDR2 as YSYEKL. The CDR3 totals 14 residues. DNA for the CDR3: TGCGCCAGCAACGATCTTGCAGTGAACACTGAAGCTTTCTTT. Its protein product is CASNDLAVNTEAFF.

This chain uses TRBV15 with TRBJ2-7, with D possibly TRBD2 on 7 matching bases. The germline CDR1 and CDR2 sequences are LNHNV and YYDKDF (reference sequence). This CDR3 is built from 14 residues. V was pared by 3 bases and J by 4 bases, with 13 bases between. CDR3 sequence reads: CATSSGRGGYEQYF. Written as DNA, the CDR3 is TGTGCCACCAGCAGCGGTAGGGGGGGATACGAGCAGTACTTC.

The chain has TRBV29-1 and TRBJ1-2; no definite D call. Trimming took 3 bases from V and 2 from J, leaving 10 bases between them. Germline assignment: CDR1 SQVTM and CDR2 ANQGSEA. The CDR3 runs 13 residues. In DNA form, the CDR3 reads TGCAGCGTTGATCGGCGGGTGAACTATGGCTACACCTTC. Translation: CSVDRRVNYGYTF.

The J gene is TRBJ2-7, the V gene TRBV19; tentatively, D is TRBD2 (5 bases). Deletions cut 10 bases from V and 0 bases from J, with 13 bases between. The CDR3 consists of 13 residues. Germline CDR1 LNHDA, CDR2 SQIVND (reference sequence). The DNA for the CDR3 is TGTGCCACCTCAGGACTTAGCTCCTACGAGCAGTACTTC. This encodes CATSGLSSYEQYF.

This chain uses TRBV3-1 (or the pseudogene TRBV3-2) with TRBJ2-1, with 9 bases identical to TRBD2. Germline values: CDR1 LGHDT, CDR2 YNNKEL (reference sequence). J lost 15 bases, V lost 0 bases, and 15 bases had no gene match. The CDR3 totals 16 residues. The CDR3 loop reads CASSQEGSGGPPDRFF. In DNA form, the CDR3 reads TGTGCCAGCAGCCAAGAGGGTAGCGGGGGACCACCCGATAGGTTCTTC.

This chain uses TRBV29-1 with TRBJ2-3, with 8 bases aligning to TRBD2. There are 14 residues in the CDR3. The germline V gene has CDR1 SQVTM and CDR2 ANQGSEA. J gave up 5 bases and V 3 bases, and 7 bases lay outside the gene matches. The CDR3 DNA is TGCAGCGTTGATGGGCGGGGGGTTGGAGATACGCAGTATTTT. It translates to CSVDGRGVGDTQYF.